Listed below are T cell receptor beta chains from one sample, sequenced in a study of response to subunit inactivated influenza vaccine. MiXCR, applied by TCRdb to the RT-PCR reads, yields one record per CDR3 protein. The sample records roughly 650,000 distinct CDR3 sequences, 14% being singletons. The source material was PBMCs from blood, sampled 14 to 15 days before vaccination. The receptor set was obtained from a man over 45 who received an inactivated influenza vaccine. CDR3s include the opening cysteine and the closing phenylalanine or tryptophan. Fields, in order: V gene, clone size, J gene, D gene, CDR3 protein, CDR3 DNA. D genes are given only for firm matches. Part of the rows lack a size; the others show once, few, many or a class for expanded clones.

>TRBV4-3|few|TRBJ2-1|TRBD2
CASSQELSGGDEQFF
TGCGCCAGCAGCCAAGAACTTTCTGGGGGGGATGAGCAGTTCTTC
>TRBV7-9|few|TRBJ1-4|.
CASRTEGATNEKLFF
TGTGCCAGCAGAACCGAGGGAGCAACTAATGAAAAACTGTTTTTT
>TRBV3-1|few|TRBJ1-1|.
CASSRGLKGAEAFF
TGTGCCAGCAGCCGAGGACTCAAGGGGGCTGAAGCTTTCTTT
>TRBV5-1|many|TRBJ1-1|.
CASREGSNTEAFF
TGCGCCAGCAGGGAGGGATCGAACACTGAAGCTTTCTTT
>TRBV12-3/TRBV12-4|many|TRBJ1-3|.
CASSWGSGNTIYF
TGTGCCAGCAGTTGGGGCTCTGGAAACACCATATATTTT
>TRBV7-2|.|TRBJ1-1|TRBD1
CASSFSGTGMAAFF
TGTGCCAGCAGCTTCTCCGGGACAGGGATGGCAGCTTTCTTT
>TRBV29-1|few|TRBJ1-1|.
CSGATSEAFF
TGCAGCGGGGCGACCTCTGAAGCTTTCTTT
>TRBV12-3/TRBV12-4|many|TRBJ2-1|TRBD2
CASSSGTSGRARSYNEQFF
TGTGCCAGCAGTTCAGGGACTAGCGGGAGGGCCAGGTCCTACAATGAGCAGTTCTTC
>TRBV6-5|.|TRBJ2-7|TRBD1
CASSYSSTGGTVEQYF
TGTGCCAGCAGTTACTCTTCTACAGGGGGAACGGTCGAGCAGTACTTC
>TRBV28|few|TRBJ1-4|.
CASSLWQGDEKLFF
TGTGCCAGCAGTTTATGGCAGGGCGATGAAAAACTGTTTTTT
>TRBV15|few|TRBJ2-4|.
CATSRDARRASGNIQYF
TGTGCCACCAGCAGAGATGCTCGCAGGGCATCGGGAAACATTCAGTACTTC
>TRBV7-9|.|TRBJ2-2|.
CASSWPGLVNTGELFF
TGTGCCAGCAGCTGGCCGGGACTGGTGAACACCGGGGAGCTGTTTTTT
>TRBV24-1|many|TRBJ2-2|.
CATRSGTGELFF
TGTGCCACCAGATCCGGGACCGGGGAGCTGTTTTTT
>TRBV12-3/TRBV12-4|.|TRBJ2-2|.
CASNLLENTGELFF
TGTGCCAGCAACCTACTAGAGAACACCGGGGAGCTGTTTTTT
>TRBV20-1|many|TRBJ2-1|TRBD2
CSASEFGGAQEEQFF
TGCAGTGCTAGCGAATTCGGGGGGGCCCAGGAGGAGCAGTTCTTC
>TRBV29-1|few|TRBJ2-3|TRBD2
CSALAGGLDTQYF
TGCAGCGCTTTAGCGGGGGGGCTGGATACGCAGTATTTT
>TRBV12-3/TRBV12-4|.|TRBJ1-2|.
CASSPSQGAFYGYTF
TGTGCCAGCAGTCCTTCACAGGGTGCCTTCTATGGCTACACCTTC
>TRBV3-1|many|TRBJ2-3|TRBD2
CASSSSGAAGDTQYF
TGTGCCAGCAGTTCAAGCGGGGCGGCGGGAGATACGCAGTATTTT
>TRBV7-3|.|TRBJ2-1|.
CASSLQVDNEQFF
TGTGCCAGCAGCTTACAGGTAGACAATGAGCAGTTCTTC
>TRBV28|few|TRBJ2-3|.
CATTRTTSTDTQYF
TGTGCCACCACCAGGACAACGAGCACAGATACGCAGTATTTT
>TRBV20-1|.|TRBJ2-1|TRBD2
CSARMTSAIPPEQFF
TGCAGTGCTAGGATGACTAGCGCGATCCCACCTGAGCAGTTCTTC
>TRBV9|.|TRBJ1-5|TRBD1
CASSQGAGGVGNQPQHF
TGTGCCAGCAGCCAGGGAGCAGGGGGCGTCGGCAATCAGCCCCAGCATTTT
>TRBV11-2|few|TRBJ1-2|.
CASRRQSYGYTF
TGTGCCAGCAGGAGACAGAGCTATGGCTACACCTTC
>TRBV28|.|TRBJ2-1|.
CASSSGGTSYNEQFF
TGTGCCAGCAGTTCCGGGGGCACCTCCTACAATGAGCAGTTCTTC
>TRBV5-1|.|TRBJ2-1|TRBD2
CASSASGSEGNEQFF
TGCGCCAGCAGCGCAAGCGGGAGTGAGGGCAATGAGCAGTTCTTC
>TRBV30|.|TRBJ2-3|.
CAWSGQRTDTQYF
TGTGCCTGGAGTGGACAGCGAACAGATACGCAGTATTTT
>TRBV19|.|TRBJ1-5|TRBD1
CASSTGTGASQPQHF
TGTGCCAGTAGTACCGGGACAGGGGCTAGTCAGCCCCAGCATTTT
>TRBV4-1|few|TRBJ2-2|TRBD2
CASSQDAGGRTGELFF
TGCGCCAGCAGCCAAGACGCGGGGGGGCGAACCGGGGAGCTGTTTTTT
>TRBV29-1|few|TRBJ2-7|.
CSVEVGPPYEQYF
TGCAGCGTTGAAGTGGGACCCCCCTACGAGCAGTACTTC
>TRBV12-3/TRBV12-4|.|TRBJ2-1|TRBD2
CDSSPQRGASYNEQFF
TGTGACAGCAGCCCGCAGCGGGGGGCCTCCTACAATGAGCAGTTCTTC
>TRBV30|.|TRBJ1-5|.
CAWSADGTVNQPQHF
TGTGCCTGGAGCGCAGACGGGACGGTCAATCAGCCCCAGCATTTT
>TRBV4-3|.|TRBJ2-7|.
CASSQDTIRGGDEQYF
TGCGCCAGCAGCCAAGATACGATAAGGGGTGGAGACGAGCAGTACTTC
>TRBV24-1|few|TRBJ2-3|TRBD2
CATSEVTSGSVGATQYF
TGTGCCACCAGTGAGGTGACTAGCGGGAGTGTCGGGGCTACGCAGTATTTT
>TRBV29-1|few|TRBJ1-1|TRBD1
CSVENPRGGNTEAFF
TGCAGCGTGGAAAACCCCAGGGGGGGAAACACTGAAGCTTTCTTT
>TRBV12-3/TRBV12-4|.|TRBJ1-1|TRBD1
CASRPGDRPNTEAFF
TGTGCCAGCAGGCCCGGGGACAGGCCGAACACTGAAGCTTTCTTT
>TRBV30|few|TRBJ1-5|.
CAWNLWVDQPQHF
TGTGCCTGGAACTTATGGGTCGATCAGCCCCAGCATTTT
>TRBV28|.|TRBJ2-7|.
CASSFPGGNEQYF
TGTGCCAGCAGTTTCCCCGGCGGGAACGAGCAGTACTTC